This T cell receptor (beta chain) came from a study of shared clonotypes between healthy human individuals. The data were produced by immunoSEQ multiplex PCR, yet TCRdb's version contains in-frame clones alone and is incomplete. The table shows millions of clones, with approximately 95% occurring only once. General study results and limits: As a rule, naive subsets had a larger estimated richness than memory subsets. Despite large depth, sorted-subset datasets appeared incompletely sequenced. The authors sampled blood alone, and tissue repertoires likely differ.

Of note for this clone: Its specificity is not known.

The source is a man between 18 and 29 years old in good health. Some clones in this sample may be carry-over from other donors' samples. The sequencing input was naive CD4+ T cells from PBMCs. As for subset: CD45RA+ positively selected.

The CDR3 nucleotides are TGTGCCAGCAGCACCAGCAGGGCTCCCGGGGCCAACGTCCTGACTTTC. It encodes CASSTSRAPGANVLTF. The chain recombines TRBV9 with TRBJ2-6; weak D call: TRBD1 (5 bases). The ends were cut back, 4 bases at V and 4 bases at J, with 15 bases in the middle. Germline V gives CDR1 SGDLS, CDR2 YYNGEE. The CDR3 is made up of 16 amino acids.